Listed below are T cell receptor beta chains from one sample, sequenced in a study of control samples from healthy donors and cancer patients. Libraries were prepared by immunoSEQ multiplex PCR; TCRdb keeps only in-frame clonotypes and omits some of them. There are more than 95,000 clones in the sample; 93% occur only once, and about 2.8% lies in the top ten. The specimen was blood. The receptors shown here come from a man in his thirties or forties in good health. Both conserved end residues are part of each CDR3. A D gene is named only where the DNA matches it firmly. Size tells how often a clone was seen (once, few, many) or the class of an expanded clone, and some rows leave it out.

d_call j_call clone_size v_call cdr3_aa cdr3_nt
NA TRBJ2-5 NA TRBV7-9 CASNRVQETQYF TGTGCCAGCAACAGGGTCCAAGAGACCCAGTACTTC
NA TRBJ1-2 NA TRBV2 CASSEIRIDGYTF TGTGCCAGCAGTGAAATAAGAATCGATGGCTACACCTTC
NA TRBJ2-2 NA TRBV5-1 CASRPSTGELFF TGCGCCAGCAGACCGTCGACCGGGGAGCTGTTTTTT
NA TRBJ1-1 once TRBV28 CASSRRQNTEAFF TGTGCCAGCAGTCGACGACAGAACACTGAAGCTTTCTTT
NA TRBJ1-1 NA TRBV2 CASSGAGWTEAFF TGTGCCAGCAGTGGGGCGGGGTGGACTGAAGCTTTCTTT
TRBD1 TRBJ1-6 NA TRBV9 CASSSFRTGGNSPLHF TGTGCCAGCAGCTCGTTCCGGACAGGGGGAAATTCACCCCTCCACTTT
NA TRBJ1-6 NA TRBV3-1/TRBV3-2 CASSQPRGRYNSPLHF TGTGCCAGCAGCCAGCCAAGGGGACGTTATAATTCACCCCTCCACTTT
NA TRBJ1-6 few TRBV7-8 CASSRGGSSYNSPLHF TGTGCCAGCAGCCGAGGGGGGAGCTCCTATAATTCACCCCTCCACTTT
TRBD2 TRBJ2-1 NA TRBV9 CASSARLAGGLSSYNEQFF TGTGCCAGCAGCGCGCGACTAGCGGGGGGTCTGAGCTCCTACAATGAGCAGTTCTTC
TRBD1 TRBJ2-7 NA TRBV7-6 CASSPGQGLLYEQYF TGTGCCAGCAGCCCTGGACAGGGTCTGCTCTACGAGCAGTACTTC
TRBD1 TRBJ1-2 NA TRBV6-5 CASRPDPGTAYGYTF TGTGCCAGCAGACCTGATCCCGGGACAGCCTATGGCTACACCTTC
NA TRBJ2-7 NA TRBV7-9 CASSLGTTGAYEQYF TGTGCCAGCAGCTTGGGGACGACAGGAGCCTACGAGCAGTACTTC
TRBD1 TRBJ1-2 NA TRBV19 CASNLQGVSYGYTF TGTGCCAGTAATCTACAGGGGGTTTCGTATGGCTACACCTTC
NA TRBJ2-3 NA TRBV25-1 CASCRHSTDTQYF TGTGCCAGCTGTAGACATAGCACAGATACGCAGTATTTT
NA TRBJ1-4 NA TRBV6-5 CASRYRSGEKLFF TGTGCCAGCAGGTACCGGAGCGGTGAAAAACTGTTTTTT
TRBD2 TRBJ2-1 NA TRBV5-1 CASFLAGGYNEQFF TGCGCCAGCTTCCTAGCGGGGGGATACAATGAGCAGTTCTTC
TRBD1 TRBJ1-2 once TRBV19 CASSPGQGYGYTF TGTGCCAGTAGTCCTGGACAGGGTTATGGCTACACCTTC
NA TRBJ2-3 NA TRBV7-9 CASSLAQGTDTQYF TGTGCCAGCAGCTTAGCACAGGGCACAGATACGCAGTATTTT
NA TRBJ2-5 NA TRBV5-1 CASSPGTETQYF TGCGCCAGCAGCCCGGGGACAGAGACCCAGTACTTC
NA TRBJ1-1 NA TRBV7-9 CASSSVTAFNTEAFF TGTGCCAGCAGCTCAGTCACCGCCTTCAACACTGAAGCTTTCTTT
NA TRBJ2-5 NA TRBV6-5 CASSRTFYGEETQYF TGTGCCAGCAGTAGGACCTTTTACGGGGAGGAGACCCAGTACTTC
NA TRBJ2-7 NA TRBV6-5 CASSFQGGSYEQYF TGTGCCAGCAGTTTCCAGGGGGGTTCGTACGAGCAGTACTTC
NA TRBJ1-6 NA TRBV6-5 CASTEGGSPLHF TGTGCCAGCACAGAGGGGGGGTCACCCCTCCACTTT
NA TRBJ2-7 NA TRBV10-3 CAISDRGGARDSYEQYF TGTGCCATCAGTGATAGAGGCGGGGCTCGGGACTCCTACGAGCAGTACTTC
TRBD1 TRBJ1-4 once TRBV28 CASTVDRGFRGLFF TGTGCCAGCACCGTGGACAGGGGGTTTAGGGGACTGTTTTTT
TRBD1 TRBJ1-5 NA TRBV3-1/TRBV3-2 CASSPRDRDQPQHF TGTGCCAGCAGCCCCCGGGACAGGGATCAGCCCCAGCATTTT
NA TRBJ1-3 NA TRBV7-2 CASRISGLGGNTIYF TGTGCCAGCAGGATCTCAGGGTTAGGTGGAAACACCATATATTTT
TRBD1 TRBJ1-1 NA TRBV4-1 CASSQVPGTGFTEAFF TGCGCCAGCAGCCAAGTCCCCGGGACAGGGTTCACTGAAGCTTTCTTT
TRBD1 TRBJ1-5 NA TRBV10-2 CASSLTGDNQPQHF TGCGCCAGCAGTTTGACAGGGGACAATCAGCCCCAGCATTTT